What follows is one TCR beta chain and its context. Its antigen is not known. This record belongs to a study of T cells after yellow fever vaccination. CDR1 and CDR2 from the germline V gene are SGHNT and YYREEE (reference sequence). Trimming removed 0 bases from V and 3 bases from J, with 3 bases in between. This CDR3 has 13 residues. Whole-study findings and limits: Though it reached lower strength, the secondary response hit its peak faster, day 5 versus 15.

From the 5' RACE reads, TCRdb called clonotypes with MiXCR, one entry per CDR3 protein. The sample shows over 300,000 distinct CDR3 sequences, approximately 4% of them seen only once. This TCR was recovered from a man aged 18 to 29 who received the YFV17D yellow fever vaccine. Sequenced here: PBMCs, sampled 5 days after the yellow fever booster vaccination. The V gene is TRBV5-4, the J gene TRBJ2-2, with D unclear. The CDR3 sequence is CASSLVHTGELFF. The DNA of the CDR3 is TGTGCCAGCAGCTTGGTCCACACCGGGGAGCTGTTTTTT.